This TCR beta chain was found in a study of cytomegalovirus exposure and HLA in healthy donors. The study, taken as a whole, reports: Investigators reported more than 150 TCR beta chains as tied to cytomegalovirus. The tendency of first-cohort TCR clusters to co-occur in the 120 or so validation repertoires was the finding of a later analysis.

The donors were in the roughly 130-subject validation cohort; that cohort was separate from the roughly 700-subject first cohort. Sequenced by immunoSEQ multiplex PCR; TCRdb stores in-frame clones only, minus some. The sample consists of approximately 260,000 clones, 65% to 90% of them appearing once. A word on this clone: The antigen is undetermined.

Germline CDR1 SQVTM, CDR2 ANQGSEA. CDR3 size: 13 residues. Trimming removed 4 bases from V and 7 bases from J; junction bases left unmatched: 10. The sequenced sample was PBMCs. The chain carries TRBV29-1 and TRBJ2-7; 7 positions match TRBD2. This clonotype originated in a young woman in good health and CMV-seronegative. The CDR3 DNA reads as TGCAGCGTTGCAAGGCAGTCCGGGGGGGAGCAGTACTTC. It is translated as CSVARQSGGEQYF.